Each of the 10 T cell receptor beta chains below was sequenced from the same sample in a study of post-analysis software for immune sequencing data. Findings and caveats of the study: A handful of TRBV segments, including TRBV5-6, TRBV5-1 and TRBV20-1, were more frequent in patients than controls.

The TCR beta cDNA libraries carried unique molecular identifiers. TCRdb used MiXCR to reprocess the PCR reads, holding one entry per CDR3 protein. The sample yields a few hundred thousand distinct CDR3 sequences, around a third seen once. What these receptors recognize is not known. Sequencing was carried out using blood. These receptors were collected from a girl between 10 and 17 years old with multiple sclerosis.

V is TRBV5-7 and J is TRBJ2-7; 8 nucleotides agree with TRBD1. TRBV5-7 is designated an ORF whose function remains uncertain. There are 14 residues in the CDR3. The V segment lost 0 bases and the J segment 5 bases; nucleotides outside the gene matches: 4. The DNA of the CDR3 is TGTGCCAGCAGCTTGGCGCAGGGGGCTGACGAGCAGTACTTC. Protein product: CASSLAQGADEQYF.

V gene TRBV7-8 combines with J gene TRBJ2-5; 9 bases map to TRBD2. Unmatched junction bases numbered 5, after V lost 1 base and J lost 5 bases. This CDR3 region has 15 residues. Per germline, CDR1 SGHVS and CDR2 FQNEAQ. The CDR3 region has the DNA TGTGCCAGCAGCTTAGGTAGCGGGGGTAGGGAGACCCAGTACTTC. Translated, it gives CASSLGSGGRETQYF.

The chain couples TRBV29-1 to TRBJ2-7; 8 bases match TRBD1. The CDR3 is 12 residues long. V trimming: 4 bases; J trimming: 3 bases; junction bases outside the gene matches: 2. CDR1 is SQVTM, CDR2 ANQGSEA, per germline. The CDR3 sequence is CSVADRGYEQYF. DNA for the CDR3: TGCAGCGTTGCCGACAGGGGCTACGAGCAGTACTTC.

This clonotype was recorded a few times. This chain uses TRBV27 with TRBJ2-7; 10 bases line up with TRBD1. CDR1 and CDR2 (germline): MNHEY, SMNVEV (reference sequence). The CDR3 covers 16 residues. Unmatched junction bases numbered 16, after V lost 8 bases and J lost 6 bases. The CDR3 region has the DNA TGTGCCAGCCGACCATGGGACAGGGGCCAACCATCCGAGCAGTACTTC. It is translated as CASRPWDRGQPSEQYF.

This chain joins TRBV6-6 and TRBJ1-4; 8 positions agree with TRBD1. The V gene's germline CDR1 is MNHNY and CDR2 SVGAGI (reference sequence). J gave up 9 bases and V 0 bases, and 9 bases lay outside the gene matches. CDR3 length: 16 amino acids. CDR3 sequence reads: CASSYSEGWDRKKLFF. The CDR3 bases are TGTGCCAGCAGTTACTCGGAGGGGTGGGACAGGAAAAAACTGTTTTTT.

The V and J genes are TRBV20-1 and TRBJ2-7; tentatively, D is TRBD1 or TRBD2 (5 bases each). The V end was cut by 2 bases, the J end by 2 bases, with 16 bases between. CDR3 length: 15 amino acids. The germline CDR1 and CDR2 sequences are DFQATT and SNEGSKA (reference sequence). CDR3 region: CSARPGREHPYEQYF. In nucleotides, the CDR3 is TGCAGTGCTAGACCCGGCAGGGAGCACCCCTACGAGCAGTACTTC.

The chain uses TRBV5-1 and TRBJ2-7; D remains unclear. The CDR3 covers 13 residues. V lost 0 bases, J lost 6 bases, and 10 bases lay in between. Germline CDR1 and CDR2: SGHRS and YFSETQ. As DNA, the CDR3 is TGCGCCAGCAGCTTGGCCCAACTTGGCGAGCAGTACTTC. Encoded protein: CASSLAQLGEQYF.

This chain uses TRBV28 with TRBJ1-5; D is possibly TRBD1 (6 bases). V dropped 6 bases and J dropped 3 bases, with 15 bases sitting between them. In germline, CDR1 is MDHEN, CDR2 SYDVKM. The length of the CDR3 is 15 residues. The CDR3 nucleotides are TGTGCCAGCAGGGCCCTGGGGACAATCAATCAGCCCCAGCATTTT. It is translated as CASRALGTINQPQHF.

The chain joins TRBV19 to TRBJ2-5; no reliable D call. Per the germline V gene, CDR1 is LNHDA and CDR2 is SQIVND (reference sequence). Trimming pared 1 base from V and 5 bases from J, leaving 11 bases between. The CDR3 consists of 14 residues. CDR3 nucleotide sequence: TGTGCCAGTAGTATAGTCGGCAGGTTGGAGACCCAGTACTTC. Translated, it gives CASSIVGRLETQYF. The full variable domain, completed using reference TRBV19 and TRBJ2-5, is DGGITQSPKYLFRKEGQNVTLSCEQNLNHDAMYWYRQDPGQGLRLIYYSQIVNDFQKGDIAEGYSVSREKKESFPLTVTSAQKNPTAFYLCASSIVGRLETQYFGPGTRLLVL.

The chain is built from TRBV20-1 and TRBJ2-1; the D gene could be TRBD1 or TRBD2 (5 bases each). V was clipped by 0 bases and J by 0 bases, with 9 bases between them. The CDR3 contains 15 residues. The V gene's germline CDR1 is DFQATT and CDR2 SNEGSKA (reference sequence). The CDR3 loop reads CSARDPGSSYNEQFF. The CDR3 bases are TGCAGTGCTAGAGACCCAGGGAGCTCCTACAATGAGCAGTTCTTC.